This TCR beta chain was observed in a study of OX40 agonist ivuxolimab in advanced cancers. The overall study: An agonistic human IgG2 monoclonal antibody against OX40 (CD134) was given.

Germline loops: CDR1 SEHNR, CDR2 FQNEAQ (reference sequence). Trimming took off 5 bases at V and 0 bases at J, with 11 bases between the two ends. This CDR3 is built from 15 residues. On this clone itself: Its antigen is undetermined.

Some clones are missing from TCRdb's copy, which holds only in-frame ones; the method was immunoSEQ multiplex PCR. The profile shows about 44,000 clones, 80% of them singletons. Study results and caveats: Clonal expansion was seen in CD4+ and CD8+ blood T cells by week 6 at 0.1 to 3.0 mg/kg.

This chain connects TRBV7-9 to TRBJ2-4, with no clear D. The starting material was CD4+ or CD8+ T cells sorted from blood, obtained in a trial of the OX40 agonist ivuxolimab. This TCR derives from an adult with an advanced solid tumor such as melanoma, head and neck, liver or kidney cancer. CDR3 nucleotide sequence: TGTGCCAGCAGCCGGACGGATCTAGCCAAAAACATTCAGTACTTC. It specifies CASSRTDLAKNIQYF. The entire variable domain, with the rest obtained from reference TRBV7-9 and TRBJ2-4, is as follows: DTGVSQNPRHKITKRGQNVTFRCDPISEHNRLYWYRQTLGQGPEFLTYFQNEAQLEKSRLLSDRFSAERPKGSFSTLEIQRTEQGDSAMYLCASSRTDLAKNIQYFGAGTRLSVL.